A single T cell receptor beta chain is shown here with its context. Antigen specificity is unknown. This CDR3 contains 14 residues. V lost 5 bases, J lost 2 bases, and 12 bases lay in between. Per germline, CDR1 KGHSH and CDR2 LQKENI. This sample was included in a study of blood T cells in healthy people across ages. Study findings and constraints: The study found more naive CD4+ cells and higher diversity in long-lived than aged donors. Estimated diversity that came from one million T cells was considered an underestimate. In these data, TCR beta diversity tracked strongly with naive T cell percentage.

A second 7 to 11 cycle PCR used barcoded and J-beta primers. Each cDNA was tagged by a template-switch adaptor containing 12 random nucleotides. MiXCR was run by TCRdb on the 5' RACE reads, yielding one entry per CDR3 protein. The table has some 690,000 distinct CDR3 sequences, about 24% seen once. Sequences were obtained from blood. The chain uses TRBV18 and TRBJ2-5, with a weak D call TRBD1 (6 bases). The source of this sequence is a man aged 70-80 years in good health. The CDR3 loop reads CASSKPGTQETQYF. In DNA form, the CDR3 reads TGTGCCAGCTCAAAGCCGGGGACACAAGAGACCCAGTACTTC.